The 26 T cell receptor beta chains in this list originate from one sample, sequenced in a study of a mutant IDH1 vaccine in newly diagnosed glioma. Time point given: week 35, safety follow-up. The content of each vaccine dose was 300 ug of mutant IDH1 20-mer peptide, and topical imiquimod accompanied it. Their antigens are not known. Clones were sequenced by immunoSEQ multiplex PCR, and TCRdb holds only the in-frame ones, with some missing. The sample lists fewer than 30,000 clones; around 78% were seen once. Sequenced here: PBMCs, sampled from a glioma patient whose treatment included an IDH1 peptide vaccine. Receptors were obtained from a young man with glioma.

The chain joins TRBV9 to TRBJ1-1, with 11 bases identical to TRBD1. V lost 4 bases and J lost 1; bases outside the gene matches: 9. The CDR3 is 17 amino acids. CDR1 is SGDLS, CDR2 YYNGEE, per germline. The CDR3 coding sequence is TGTGCCAGCAGCACCATAATCGGGACAGGGGGGAACACTGAAGCTTTCTTT. This codes for CASSTIIGTGGNTEAFF.

V usage is TRBV5-1 and J usage is TRBJ2-5; D is tentatively TRBD1 or TRBD2 (5 bases each). Germline-derived CDR1 and CDR2 are SGHRS and YFSETQ. V was cut by 0 bases and J by 2 bases, with 11 bases left in between. This CDR3 region has 15 residues. The CDR3 bases are TGCGCCAGCAGCTTGGGAGGGGACGGACAAGAGACCCAGTACTTC. This codes for CASSLGGDGQETQYF. Looking up the rest from reference TRBV5-1 and TRBJ2-5 gives the full variable domain: KAGVTQTPRYLIKTRGQQVTLSCSPISGHRSVSWYQQTPGQGLQFLFEYFSETQRNKGNFPGRFSGRQFSNSRSEMNVSTLELGDSALYLCASSLGGDGQETQYFGPGTRLLVL.

The V and J genes are TRBV6-1 and TRBJ2-7; D is unclear. From germline, CDR1 is MNHNS and CDR2 SASEGT. The CDR3 length is 16 residues. V dropped 1 base and J dropped 2 bases, with 15 bases sitting between them. CDR3 in amino acids: CASSEEPWNSAYEQYF. Here the CDR3 DNA reads TGTGCCAGCAGTGAAGAACCCTGGAACAGCGCCTACGAGCAGTACTTC.

The chain recombines TRBV4-2 with TRBJ2-3; no clear D. Germline lookup yields CDR1 LGHNA and CDR2 YNFKEQ. Trimming took 1 base from V and 0 from J, leaving 11 bases between them. The CDR3 consists of 16 residues. The chain's CDR3 is CASSQVVGPSTDTQYF. The CDR3, as DNA: TGTGCCAGCAGCCAAGTCGTCGGCCCCAGCACAGATACGCAGTATTTT.

Only one count was recorded for this clone. V gene TRBV5-1 combines with J gene TRBJ2-5; D is ambiguous. Germline values: CDR1 SGHRS, CDR2 YFSETQ. The CDR3 is made up of 15 amino acids. Trimming took off 0 bases at V and 5 bases at J, with 14 bases between the two ends. CDR3 nucleotide sequence: TGCGCCAGCAGCTTGGGTTTGGACGGTCCGGAGACCCAGTACTTC. Protein product: CASSLGLDGPETQYF.

The chain carries TRBV2 and TRBJ2-7; 10 nucleotides align to TRBD2. Trimming took 4 bases from V and 4 from J; bases not matched to a gene: 16. The V gene's germline CDR1 is SNHLY and CDR2 FYNNEI. This CDR3 has 18 residues. CDR3 DNA: TGTGCCAGCAGTGGGACCCAGCGGGAGGGCCAAAGTCAATACGAGCAGTACTTC. Its protein product is CASSGTQREGQSQYEQYF. The complete variable domain, with remaining parts taken from reference TRBV2 and TRBJ2-7, reads EPEVTQTPSHQVTQMGQEVILRCVPISNHLYFYWYRQILGQKVEFLVSFYNNEISEKSEIFDDQFSVERPDGSNFTLKIRSTKLEDSAMYFCASSGTQREGQSQYEQYFGPGTRLTVT.

The rearrangement uses TRBV7-7 and TRBJ2-5; 11 nucleotides match TRBD2. Trimming at V came to 6 bases and at J to 5 bases, leaving 11 bases not matched to a gene. The CDR3 length is 16 residues. CDR1 is SSHAT and CDR2 is FNYEAQ in the germline V gene (reference sequence). This chain's CDR3 is CASRAGSGGARETQYF. The CDR3 DNA is TGTGCCAGCAGGGCGGGTAGCGGGGGGGCAAGGGAGACCCAGTACTTC.

The CDR3 here is CASSETRGETQYF. The CDR3 DNA follows: TGCGCCAGCAGTGAAACGAGAGGGGAGACCCAGTACTTC. V and J are TRBV10-1 and TRBJ2-5; possibly TRBD2 for D (5 bases). There are 13 residues in the CDR3. V shed 3 bases and J shed 5 bases, with 10 bases lying between them. Germline CDR1 and CDR2: WNHNN and SYGVQD (reference sequence).

CDR3 region: CASSWAGGTENTEAFF. CDR3 DNA sequence: TGCGCCAGCAGCTGGGCGGGGGGGACCGAGAACACTGAAGCTTTCTTT. The gene calls are TRBV5-1 and TRBJ1-1; D is perhaps TRBD1 (5 bases). The CDR3 covers 16 residues. Looked up from germline, CDR1 is SGHRS and CDR2 is YFSETQ. V was shortened by 3 bases and J by 1 base, with 16 bases between the two germline ends.

The V and J genes are TRBV29-1 and TRBJ1-4; maybe TRBD1 (5 bases). The germline CDR1 and CDR2 sequences are SQVTM and ANQGSEA. V was trimmed by 7 bases and J by 8 bases, leaving 14 bases between them. The CDR3 length is 12 residues. The DNA for the CDR3 is TGCAGCGGTGGACATAGCAGAGAAAAACTGTTTTTT. This codes for CSGGHSREKLFF.

This clone was counted only a few times. V gene TRBV4-3 combines with J gene TRBJ2-7, with 10 bases that match TRBD1. CDR3 length: 16 residues. CDR1 and CDR2 from the germline V gene are LGHNA and YSLEER. J lost 9 bases, V lost 1 base, and 12 bases had no gene match. This CDR3 reads CASSQGTGGLGSGQYF. The CDR3, as DNA: TGCGCCAGCAGCCAAGGGACAGGGGGACTCGGTAGTGGGCAGTACTTC.

This rearrangement joins TRBV15 to TRBJ1-4, with D uncertain. The CDR3 runs 14 residues. The germline V gene has CDR1 LNHNV and CDR2 YYDKDF (reference sequence). V lost 1 base and J 4 bases, leaving 7 bases between the germline ends. The CDR3, as DNA: TGTGCCACCAGCAGAGGGGGTTTTAATGAAAAACTGTTTTTT. Protein product: CATSRGGFNEKLFF. The entire variable domain, with the rest obtained from reference TRBV15 and TRBJ1-4, is as follows: DAMVIQNPRYQVTQFGKPVTLSCSQTLNHNVMYWYQQKSSQAPKLLFHYYDKDFNNEADTPDNFQSRRPNTSFCFLDIRSPGLGDTAMYLCATSRGGFNEKLFFGSGTQLSVL.

V is TRBV5-4 and J is TRBJ2-1; 9 nucleotides line up with TRBD2. This CDR3 has 14 amino acids. The junction had 4 bases not matched to a gene; V was cut back by 0 bases and J by 9 bases. Per the germline V gene, CDR1 is SGHNT and CDR2 is YYREEE (reference sequence). The CDR3, as DNA: TGTGCCAGCAGCTTGGGCGGCGGGGGGGCTGAGCAGTTCTTC. It yields the protein CASSLGGGGAEQFF.

The CDR3 loop reads CASSTGANSNQPQHF. In nucleotides, the CDR3 is TGTGCCAGTAGCACAGGGGCAAATAGCAATCAGCCCCAGCATTTT. J is TRBJ1-5 and V is TRBV19; 7 bases agree with TRBD1. CDR3 length: 15 amino acids. The V segment lost 6 bases and the J segment 0 bases; nucleotides outside the gene matches: 5. CDR1 is LNHDA and CDR2 is SQIVND in the germline V gene (reference sequence).

The chain uses TRBV5-4 and TRBJ2-3; 7 bases match TRBD2. CDR3 size: 16 residues. Germline-derived CDR1 and CDR2 are SGHNT and YYREEE (reference sequence). DNA of the CDR3: TGTCGATGGTCGCGGACCGGGGGGTATAGCACAGATACGCAGTATTTT. This encodes CRWSRTGGYSTDTQYF. Drawing the rest from reference TRBV5-4 and TRBJ2-3, the complete variable domain is ETGVTQSPTHLIKTRGQQVTLRCSSQSGHNTVSWYQQALGQGPQFIFQYYREEENGRGNFPPRFSGLQFPNYSSELNVNALELDDSALYLCRWSRTGGYSTDTQYFGPGTRLTVL.

This chain connects TRBV10-2 to TRBJ2-2; D gene uncertain. The CDR3 runs to 16 residues. Per the germline V gene, CDR1 is WSHSY and CDR2 is SAAADI. Deletions cut 1 base from V and 4 bases from J, with 13 bases between. The CDR3 sequence: CASSELVVDPTGELFF. The DNA of the CDR3 is TGCGCCAGCAGTGAGTTGGTAGTAGATCCCACCGGGGAGCTGTTTTTT.

The rearrangement links TRBV18 to TRBJ1-2; 7 bases agree with TRBD1. The CDR3 extends over 15 amino acids. CDR1 KGHSH and CDR2 LQKENI come from the germline V gene. The trim removed 4 bases at V and 8 bases at J, leaving 13 bases unmatched. The CDR3 nucleotides are TGTGCCAGCTCACAATGGGAGGGACAGACGTCGGGCTACACCTTC. Translating it yields CASSQWEGQTSGYTF.

This rearrangement joins TRBV30 to TRBJ1-1; D unresolved. The CDR3 contains 15 residues. CDR1 GTSNPN and CDR2 SVGIG come from the germline V gene (reference sequence). Trimming took off 4 bases at V and 0 bases at J, with 15 bases between the two ends. The CDR3 nucleotides read TGTGCCTGGACACGGAGGCAGAACGTGAACACTGAAGCTTTCTTT. Translated, it gives CAWTRRQNVNTEAFF.

The chain recombines TRBV5-1 with TRBJ2-5; perhaps TRBD1 as D (6 bases). Looked up from germline, CDR1 is SGHRS and CDR2 is YFSETQ. CDR3 length equals 12 residues. V was pared by 2 bases and J by 5 bases, with 7 bases between. The CDR3 coding sequence is TGCGCCAGCAGCTTTACAGGGGAGACCCAGTACTTC. This sequence encodes CASSFTGETQYF.

This chain links TRBV5-1 with TRBJ1-4; the D is unclear. Germline loops: CDR1 SGHRS, CDR2 YFSETQ. The CDR3 extends over 16 amino acids. Between the trimmed V and J ends, which lost 5 bases and 3 bases, there was a span of 17 bases. CDR3 nucleotides: TGCGCCAGCAGAGAGATTTCCTCACCGGCTAATGAAAAACTGTTTTTT. Translated: CASREISSPANEKLFF.

The rearrangement joins TRBV30 to TRBJ1-5; 11 nucleotides match TRBD1. J was trimmed by 0 bases and V by 1 base; bases with no gene match: 8. The CDR3 is 18 amino acids. The V gene's germline CDR1 is GTSNPN and CDR2 SVGIG (reference sequence). CDR3: CAWSASGTGGLSNQPQHF. The CDR3 nucleotides read TGTGCCTGGAGTGCCTCCGGGACAGGGGGTCTTAGCAATCAGCCCCAGCATTTT.

This clone was counted once. The J gene is TRBJ2-1, the V gene TRBV29-1; D is uncertain. Trimming stripped 6 bases from V and 9 bases from J, with 15 bases between. The V gene's germline CDR1 is SQVTM and CDR2 ANQGSEA. The CDR3 has 12 amino acids. The CDR3 DNA is TGCAGCGTAATTAGCCCCTCCAGTGAGCAGTTCTTC. Its protein product is CSVISPSSEQFF.

The rearrangement links TRBV6-1 to TRBJ2-2; D not resolved. Trimming cost V 5 bases and J 6 bases, with 10 bases left between them. CDR3 length: 13 residues. CDR1 and CDR2 (germline): MNHNS, SASEGT. CDR3 amino acids: CASSKEGPGELFF. CDR3 in DNA: TGTGCCAGCAGTAAAGAAGGTCCCGGGGAGCTGTTTTTT.

J is TRBJ1-5 and V is TRBV30; the D is unclear. CDR1 is GTSNPN, CDR2 SVGIG, per germline (reference sequence). The CDR3 has 12 amino acids. Deletions cut 2 bases from V and 5 bases from J, with 7 bases between. CDR3 protein: CAWSIEDQPQHF. The CDR3 DNA sequence: TGTGCCTGGAGTATCGAGGATCAGCCCCAGCATTTT.

This clone was recorded only once. The rearrangement joins TRBV29-1 to TRBJ1-2, with D possibly TRBD1 on 6 matching bases. In germline, CDR1 is SQVTM, CDR2 ANQGSEA. CDR3 length equals 13 residues. V lost 4 bases, J lost 6 bases, and 15 bases lay in between. The CDR3 is CSVVGGRINGYTF. The CDR3 DNA is TGCAGCGTTGTTGGGGGGCGGATAAATGGCTACACCTTC.

V usage is TRBV29-1 and J usage is TRBJ1-4; the D is unclear. V lost 4 bases, J lost 4 bases, and 10 bases lay in between. The CDR3 length is 13 residues. Germline-derived CDR1 and CDR2 are SQVTM and ANQGSEA. CDR3 residues: CSVAIKFNEKLFF. The CDR3, as DNA: TGCAGCGTTGCCATCAAGTTTAATGAAAAACTGTTTTTT.